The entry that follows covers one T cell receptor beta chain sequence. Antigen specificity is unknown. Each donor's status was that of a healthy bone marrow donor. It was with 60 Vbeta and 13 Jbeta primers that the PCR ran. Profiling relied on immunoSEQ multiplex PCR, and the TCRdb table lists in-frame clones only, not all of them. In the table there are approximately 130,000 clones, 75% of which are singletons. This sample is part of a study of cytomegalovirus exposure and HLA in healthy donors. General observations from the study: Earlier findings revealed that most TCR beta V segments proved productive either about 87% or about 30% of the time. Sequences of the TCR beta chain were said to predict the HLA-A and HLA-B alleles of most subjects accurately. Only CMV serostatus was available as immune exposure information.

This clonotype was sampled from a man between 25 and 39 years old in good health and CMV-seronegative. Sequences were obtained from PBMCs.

CDR3 nucleotide sequence: TGTGCCAGCAGCTTAGTCCGGACAGGGAACCAGCCCCAGCATTTT. It yields the protein CASSLVRTGNQPQHF. This sequence joins TRBV7-8 and TRBJ1-5; 8 bases are a match to TRBD1. V lost 1 base and J lost 7; bases outside the gene matches: 6. This CDR3 spans 15 amino acids. Germline V gene data show CDR1 as SGHVS and CDR2 as FQNEAQ.